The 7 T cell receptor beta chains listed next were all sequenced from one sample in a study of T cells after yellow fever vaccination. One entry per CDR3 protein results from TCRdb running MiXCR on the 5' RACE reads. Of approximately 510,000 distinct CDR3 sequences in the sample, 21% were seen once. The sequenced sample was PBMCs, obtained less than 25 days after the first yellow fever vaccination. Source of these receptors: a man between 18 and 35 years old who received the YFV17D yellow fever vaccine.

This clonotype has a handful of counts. The CDR3 DNA is TGTGCCAGCAGCCTATCGGCGGGGGAGGAAGCTTTCTTT. This encodes CASSLSAGEEAFF. The gene calls are TRBV7-2 and TRBJ1-1; a weak D match, TRBD1 (5 bases). Germline V gene data show CDR1 as SGHTA and CDR2 as FQGNSA. The germline V and J ends were trimmed by 5 bases and 8 bases, with 15 bases remaining between them. This CDR3 has 13 residues.

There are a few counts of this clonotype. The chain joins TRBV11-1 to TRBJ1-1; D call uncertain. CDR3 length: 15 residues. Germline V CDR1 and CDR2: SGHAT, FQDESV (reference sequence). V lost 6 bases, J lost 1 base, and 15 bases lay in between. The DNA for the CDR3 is TGTGCCAGCAGTTCAACGTATTCGGGGAACACTGAAGCTTTCTTT. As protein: CASSSTYSGNTEAFF.

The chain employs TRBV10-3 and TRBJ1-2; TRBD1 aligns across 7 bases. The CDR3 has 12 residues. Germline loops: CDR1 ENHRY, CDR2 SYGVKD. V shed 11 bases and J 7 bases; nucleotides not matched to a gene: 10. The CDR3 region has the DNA TGTGCCTCAGGGGAGGGGGCTTTTGGCTACACCTTC. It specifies CASGEGAFGYTF.

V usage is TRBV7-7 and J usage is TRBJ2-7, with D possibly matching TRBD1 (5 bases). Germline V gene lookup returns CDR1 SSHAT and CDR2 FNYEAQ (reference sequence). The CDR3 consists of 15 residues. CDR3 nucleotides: TGTGCTAGCAGCTTAATGCTGGACAAATCCTACGAGCAGTACGTC. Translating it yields CASSLMLDKSYEQYV.

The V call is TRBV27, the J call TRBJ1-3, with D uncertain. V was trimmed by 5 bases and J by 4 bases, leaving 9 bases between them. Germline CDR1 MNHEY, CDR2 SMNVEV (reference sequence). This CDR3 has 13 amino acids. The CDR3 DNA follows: TGTGCCAGCAGTCCCGCGGGAGGAAACACCATATATTTT. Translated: CASSPAGGNTIYF.

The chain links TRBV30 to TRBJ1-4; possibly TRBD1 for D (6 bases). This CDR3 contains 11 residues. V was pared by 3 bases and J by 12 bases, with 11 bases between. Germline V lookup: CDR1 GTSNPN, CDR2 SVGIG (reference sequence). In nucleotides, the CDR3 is TGTGCCTGGAGGAGGGGGGGGCAACTGTTTTTT. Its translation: CAWRRGGQLFF.

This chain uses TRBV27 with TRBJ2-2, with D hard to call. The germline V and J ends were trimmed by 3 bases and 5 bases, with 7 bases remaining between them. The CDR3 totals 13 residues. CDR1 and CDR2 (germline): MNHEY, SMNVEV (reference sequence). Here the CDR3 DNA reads TGTGCCAGCAGTTTGGAGTGGACCGGGGAGCTGTTTTTT. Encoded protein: CASSLEWTGELFF.